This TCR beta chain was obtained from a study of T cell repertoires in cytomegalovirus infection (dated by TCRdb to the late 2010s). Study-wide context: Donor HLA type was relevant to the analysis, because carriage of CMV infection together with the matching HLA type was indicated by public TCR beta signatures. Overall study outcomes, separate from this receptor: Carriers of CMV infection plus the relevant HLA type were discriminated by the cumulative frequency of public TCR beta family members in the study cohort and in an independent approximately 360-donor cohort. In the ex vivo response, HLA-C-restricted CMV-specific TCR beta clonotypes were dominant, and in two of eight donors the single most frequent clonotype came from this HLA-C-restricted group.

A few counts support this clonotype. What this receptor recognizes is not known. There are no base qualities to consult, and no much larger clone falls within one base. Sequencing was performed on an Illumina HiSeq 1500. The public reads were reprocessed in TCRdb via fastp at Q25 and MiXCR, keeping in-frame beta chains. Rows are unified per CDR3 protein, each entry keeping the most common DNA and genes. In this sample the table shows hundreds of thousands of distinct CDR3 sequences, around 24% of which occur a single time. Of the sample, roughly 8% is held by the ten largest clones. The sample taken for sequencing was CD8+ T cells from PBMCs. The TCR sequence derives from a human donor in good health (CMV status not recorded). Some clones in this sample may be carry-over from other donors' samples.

Here the CDR3 is given as CASTHTTSEQFF. The bases read TGTGCCAGCACCCATACTACCAGTGAGCAGTTCTTC. This sequence uses TRBV6-2 or TRBV6-3 and TRBJ2-1, with the D gene call left open. From its cysteine to its phenylalanine, the CDR3 spans 12 amino acids. Only CDR3 DNA remains: 36 bases, in frame from the first base. V is clipped by 7 bases and J by 9 bases, and the sequence between their germline boundaries is 13 bases long. CDR1 and CDR2 were assigned from the germline V gene as MNHEY and SVGEGT.